What follows is one T cell receptor (beta chain) and its context. Each CDR3 protein gets one entry after TCRdb re-called the RT-PCR reads with MiXCR. The sample yields around 530,000 distinct CDR3 sequences, approximately 17% seen once. The data stem from a study of response to subunit inactivated influenza vaccine. V shed 0 bases, J shed 3 bases, and the junction held 9 bases outside the gene matches. Germline-derived CDR1 and CDR2 are LGHNA and YSLEER. The CDR3 extends over 17 amino acids. The chain has TRBV4-3 and TRBJ2-3; 7 positions match TRBD1. This TCR was recovered from a man aged 50-75 years who received an inactivated influenza vaccine. The sample here was CD4+ T cells sorted from PBMCs, taken approximately 25 months after vaccination. CDR3 sequence reads: CASSQEFAGGATDTQYF. Here the CDR3 DNA reads TGCGCCAGCAGCCAAGAATTCGCAGGGGGTGCGACAGATACGCAGTATTTT.